Here is one T cell receptor (beta chain) with its context. This record comes from a study of blood T cell repertoires in COVID-19. Study context: The study drew acute and convalescent COVID-19 samples from the United States, Italy and Spain.

CDR1 SGHDT and CDR2 YYEEEE come from the germline V gene. Trimming shortened V by 2 bases and J by 0 bases, and 5 bases separated the two germline ends. CDR3 size: 14 residues. Profiled with immunoSEQ multiplex PCR; TCRdb holds only in-frame clones, not every one. The data hold 130,000 or so clones, with about four fifths observed a single time. The chain recombines TRBV5-6 with TRBJ1-4, with D unclear. The clonotype was recovered from a man older than 75 with active or convalescent COVID-19. What was sequenced was peripheral blood. The CDR3 here is CASSFGSTNEKLFF. Written as DNA, the CDR3 is TGTGCCAGCAGCTTCGGTTCAACTAATGAAAAACTGTTTTTT.